A single sample gave rise to the 10 T cell receptor beta chains below, sequenced in a study of cytomegalovirus exposure and HLA in healthy donors. Both 60 Vbeta primers and 13 Jbeta primers went into the PCR. The protocol was immunoSEQ multiplex PCR, while the TCRdb copy is restricted to in-frame clones and leaves out a portion. The sample has around 140,000 clones, about 77% seen once. The sample consisted of PBMCs. The receptors come from a male donor in good health and CMV-seronegative.

The chain uses TRBV7-3 and TRBJ2-3; a possible D gene is TRBD2 (6 bases). The CDR3 runs to 14 residues. V gave up 6 bases and J gave up 1 base, with 11 bases separating them. Germline V gene data show CDR1 as SGHTA and CDR2 as FQGTGA. CDR3 loop: CASSYGGRTDTQYF. The CDR3, as DNA: TGTGCCAGCAGTTACGGGGGTCGCACAGATACGCAGTATTTT.

The chain recombines TRBV5-1 with TRBJ2-7; the match to TRBD2 covers 8 bases. From germline, CDR1 is SGHRS and CDR2 YFSETQ. J lost 7 bases, V lost 4 bases, and 10 bases had no gene match. The CDR3 is 14 amino acids. CDR3 nucleotides: TGCGCCAGCAGCGTAATACCGGGACTAGGAGAGCAGTACTTC. Translation gives CASSVIPGLGEQYF.

The chain combines TRBV4-2 with TRBJ2-7; D gene uncertain. The germline gives CDR1 LGHNA, CDR2 YNFKEQ. V was trimmed by 0 bases and J by 1 base, leaving 10 bases between them. The CDR3 is 15 amino acids. The CDR3 coding sequence is TGTGCCAGCAGCCAAGAGCCTAGTCGATCCTACGAGCAGTACTTC. Protein product: CASSQEPSRSYEQYF.

V is TRBV2 and J is TRBJ1-1, with 7 bases that match TRBD1. Germline V gene sequence: CDR1 SNHLY, CDR2 FYNNEI. Trimming removed 2 bases from V and 1 base from J; junction bases left unmatched: 1. CDR3 length equals 14 residues. CDR3 DNA sequence: TGTGCCAGCAGTGAAAGGGACAGGAACACTGAAGCTTTCTTT. Its protein product is CASSERDRNTEAFF.

The CDR3 reads CASIAEQGQIYNEQFF. Here the CDR3 DNA reads TGTGCCAGCATCGCCGAACAAGGACAGATCTACAATGAGCAGTTCTTC. The chain carries TRBV6-6 and TRBJ2-1; a possible D gene is TRBD1 (6 bases). Germline lookup yields CDR1 MNHNY and CDR2 SVGAGI (reference sequence). Trimming shortened V by 7 bases and J by 3 bases, and 19 bases separated the two germline ends. The CDR3 has 16 amino acids.

This chain links TRBV27 with TRBJ2-2; no definite D call. V was trimmed by 5 bases and J by 5 bases, leaving 9 bases between them. From germline, CDR1 is MNHEY and CDR2 SMNVEV (reference sequence). This CDR3 is built from 13 residues. In nucleotides, the CDR3 is TGTGCCAGCAGTCTGCGGTGGACCGGGGAGCTGTTTTTT. Translation: CASSLRWTGELFF.

This clone appeared once. The chain employs TRBV5-6 and TRBJ1-1; 7 nucleotides line up with TRBD1. The germline gives CDR1 SGHDT, CDR2 YYEEEE. CDR3 length equals 15 residues. V lost 0 bases, J lost 3 bases, and 5 bases stayed unmatched. CDR3 loop: CASSLGLGQHTEAFF. Written as DNA, the CDR3 is TGTGCCAGCAGCTTGGGGTTGGGACAGCACACTGAAGCTTTCTTT.

The chain is built from TRBV10-1 and TRBJ1-1; D is unclear. Germline V gene data show CDR1 as WNHNN and CDR2 as SYGVQD (reference sequence). This CDR3 comprises 13 residues. V shed 5 bases and J shed 0 bases, with 7 bases lying between them. CDR3 DNA sequence: TGCGCCAGCAGTCTAACCCTGAACACTGAAGCTTTCTTT. It codes for CASSLTLNTEAFF.

The chain carries TRBV10-3 and TRBJ2-5, with 9 bases aligning to TRBD1. Losses at the gene ends were 10 bases for V and 1 base for J; bases not matched to a gene: 4. In germline, CDR1 is ENHRY, CDR2 SYGVKD. The CDR3 covers 13 residues. The CDR3 here is CASGQGLQETQYF. As DNA, the CDR3 is TGTGCCAGCGGACAGGGGCTCCAAGAGACCCAGTACTTC.

The chain employs TRBV11-2 and TRBJ2-3; the D is unclear. The CDR3 totals 15 residues. Germline-derived CDR1 and CDR2 are SGHAT and FQNNGV. The ends were cut back, 5 bases at V and 3 bases at J, with 15 bases in the middle. CDR3 bases: TGTGCCAGCAGCCAACAGCCCACGCCTACAGATACGCAGTATTTT. Encoded protein: CASSQQPTPTDTQYF.